This T cell receptor beta chain was recovered during a study of T cells in Graves' hyperthyroidism and ophthalmopathy. The authors obtained PBMCs from roughly 10 ml of fresh peripheral blood. TCR beta CDR3 sequences were amplified from RNA transcripts. Initially, a first-round RT-PCR of the TCR CDR3 employed the HTBI primer set. TCRdb fed the multiplex PCR reads into MiXCR, producing one record per CDR3 protein. This table has about 400,000 distinct CDR3 sequences, around 16% appearing once. This clonotype showed up just a few times. Its antigen is currently unknown. General study results and limits: The majority of expanded thyroid clonotypes above 0.001 also appeared in blood. Stable hyperthyroidism was told apart from ophthalmopathy by a model built on 13 V-J features. Prediction of ophthalmopathy progression came a median approximately 6.5 months pre-onset.

This clonotype originated in a woman younger than 30 with Graves' hyperthyroidism. The sequenced sample was blood.

CDR3 in amino acids: CASSFRQGTQYF. For the CDR3, the DNA is TGTGCCAGCAGCTTCCGTCAGGGGACCCAGTACTTC. The rearrangement uses TRBV7-2 and TRBJ2-5; possibly TRBD1 for D (5 bases). The CDR3 runs to 12 residues. CDR1 is SGHTA and CDR2 is FQGNSA in the germline V gene. With 3 bases removed from V and 7 bases from J, the gap between germline ends came to 9 bases.